This is a list of T cell receptor beta chains from one sample in a study of CD8+ T cells in alopecia areata. This table comes from immunoSEQ multiplex PCR, and its TCRdb copy is limited to in-frame clones, with some not included. The repertoire holds some 190,000 clones, with 66% as singletons. The input for sequencing was CD4+ T cells sorted from blood, taken at roughly week 45, from a patient treated with tofacitinib. Every receptor here comes from a human donor with alopecia areata. Each CDR3 is given with its conserved first and last residue. Fields, in order: CDR3 length, clone size, J gene, D gene, V gene, CDR3 DNA, CDR3 protein. The D gene is left open where the match is weak. Some rows mark clone size as missing; the rest say once, few, many or name a class of expanded clone.

>18|.|TRBJ1-5|.|TRBV19
TGTGCCAGTAGTTCCCCCCTGTTGAGCAGTTTGGGCAATCAGCCCCAGCATTTT
CASSSPLLSSLGNQPQHF
>15|.|TRBJ1-1|.|TRBV5-1
TGCGCCAGCAGCTTGGTTCCACAGGAGGGGACTGAAGCTTTCTTT
CASSLVPQEGTEAFF
>14|.|TRBJ2-2|TRBD1|TRBV7-2
TGTGCCAGCAGCTCGGGACAGCACACCGGGGAGCTGTTTTTT
CASSSGQHTGELFF
>16|.|TRBJ2-2|.|TRBV5-1
TGCGCCAGCAGCTTAGAACCCGTCGCGAACACCGGGGAGCTGTTTTTT
CASSLEPVANTGELFF
>15|.|TRBJ2-3|.|TRBV5-4
TGTGCCAGCAGCTTTGACTGGACTAGCACAGATACGCAGTATTTT
CASSFDWTSTDTQYF
>13|few|TRBJ2-7|TRBD1|TRBV10-3
TGTGCCATCAGTGGGACAGGGGCCTCCGAGCAGTACTTC
CAISGTGASEQYF
>13|.|TRBJ1-2|TRBD1|TRBV5-1
TGCGCCAGCAGCCCACAGGGGGACTATGGCTACACCTTC
CASSPQGDYGYTF
>12|.|TRBJ1-2|.|TRBV29-1
TGCAGCGTTGAGTCTAGGGTCGACGGCTACACCTTC
CSVESRVDGYTF
>16|.|TRBJ1-1|TRBD1|TRBV4-3
TGCGCCAGCAGCCAGGGTCGGACAGGGGAAAACACTGAAGCTTTCTTT
CASSQGRTGENTEAFF
>13|.|TRBJ1-4|.|TRBV2
TGTGCCAGCAGTGGGGGGTCCGGTGAAAAACTGTTTTTT
CASSGGSGEKLFF
>11|.|TRBJ1-1|TRBD1|TRBV29-1
TGCAGCGCCAGACAGGGGACTGAAGCTTTCTTT
CSARQGTEAFF
>14|.|TRBJ1-4|TRBD1|TRBV30
TGTGCCTGGAGTGGAGGACAGGCGTGGGAAAAACTGTTTTTT
CAWSGGQAWEKLFF
>15|few|TRBJ1-2|TRBD1|TRBV5-1
TGCGCCAGCAGCTTGGCGGGTGGACAGGGGGATGGCTACACCTTC
CASSLAGGQGDGYTF
>15|.|TRBJ2-6|TRBD1|TRBV29-1
TGCAGCGCCCGGACAGGAGCCTCTGGGGCCAACGTCCTGACTTTC
CSARTGASGANVLTF
>14|many|TRBJ2-7|TRBD1|TRBV16
TGTGCCAGCAGCGAACGGACAGGGAGTAGGGAGCAGTACTTC
CASSERTGSREQYF
>16|.|TRBJ2-1|TRBD2|TRBV4-3
TGCGCCAGCAGCCAAGTATTGGGACTAGCTGATTCTGAGCAGTTCTTC
CASSQVLGLADSEQFF
>15|.|TRBJ2-3|.|TRBV6-1
TGTGCCAGCAGCCCCGGCGTCGGCCACACAGATACGCAGTATTTT
CASSPGVGHTDTQYF
>16|.|TRBJ1-2|.|TRBV4-3
TGCGCCAGCAGCCAAGCCCTGCTTGGCTCAGGCTATGGCTACACCTTC
CASSQALLGSGYGYTF
>12|.|TRBJ2-7|.|TRBV30
TGTGCCTGGAGTGTTTTTACAGGCGAGCAGTACTTC
CAWSVFTGEQYF
>15|few|TRBJ2-1|.|TRBV5-8
TGTGCCAGCAGCTTGGAGGGCAGCGCCTACAATGAGCAGTTCTTC
CASSLEGSAYNEQFF
>17|.|TRBJ2-1|.|TRBV7-6
TGTGCCAGCAGCTTAGGGCGGGGGCTCAGCTCCTACAATGAGCAGTTCTTC
CASSLGRGLSSYNEQFF
>16|.|TRBJ2-4|.|TRBV23-1
TGCGCCAGCCTTTTCAAGGACCCGGGACGAAAAAACATTCAGTACTTC
CASLFKDPGRKNIQYF
>16|.|TRBJ2-3|.|TRBV7-2
TGTGCCAGCAGCTTAGGGAGCCGCCCTAGCACAGATACGCAGTATTTT
CASSLGSRPSTDTQYF
>15|.|TRBJ2-7|TRBD1|TRBV5-6
TGTGCCAGCAGCCTAGGGACAGGTCCCCCCTACGAGCAGTACTTC
CASSLGTGPPYEQYF
>14|.|TRBJ2-1|TRBD1|TRBV2
TGTGCCAGCAGTAGGGACAGGGGGAACAATGAGCAGTTCTTC
CASSRDRGNNEQFF
>15|.|TRBJ1-2|.|TRBV7-2
TGTGCCAGCAGCTTAGAGTTTGGGCTTAACTATGGCTACACCTTC
CASSLEFGLNYGYTF
>12|few|TRBJ1-2|.|TRBV29-1
TGCAGCGTTGATGTCACCAGCTATGGCTACACCTTC
CSVDVTSYGYTF
>14|.|TRBJ1-6|TRBD1|TRBV6-5
TGTGCCAGCAGTTATAGTGACAGGGTTGCTCCCCTCCACTTT
CASSYSDRVAPLHF
>17|.|TRBJ1-3|.|TRBV9
TGTGCCAGCAGCGTAGCTCCGACAGTGCTTTCTGGAAACACCATATATTTT
CASSVAPTVLSGNTIYF
>15|.|TRBJ2-3|TRBD2|TRBV15
TGTGCCACCAGCAGAGATCGCGGGGGGGCAGATACGCAGTATTTT
CATSRDRGGADTQYF
>12|.|TRBJ1-6|.|TRBV27
TGTGCCAGCAGGGGGCCTAGTTCACCCCTCCACTTT
CASRGPSSPLHF
>15|.|TRBJ1-2|.|TRBV4-1
TGCGCCAGCAGCCAAGACCGAATGTTACAGGATGGCTACACCTTC
CASSQDRMLQDGYTF
>14|.|TRBJ2-3|.|TRBV9
TGTGCCAGCAGCGTAGATCCAGGCACAGATACGCAGTATTTT
CASSVDPGTDTQYF
>13|.|TRBJ1-1|.|TRBV2
TGTGCCAGCAGTGAGAGGGTCGCCACTGAAGCTTTCTTT
CASSERVATEAFF
>16|.|TRBJ2-1|.|TRBV7-3
TGTGCCAGCAGCTTTTCCTTGGCTAGCTCCTACAATGAGCAGTTCTTC
CASSFSLASSYNEQFF
>20|few|TRBJ1-5|.|TRBV12-5
TGTGCTAGTGGTTTGGTACTCGAAGCGGCGCGACCTTATAGCAATCAGCCCCAGCATTTT
CASGLVLEAARPYSNQPQHF
>13|.|TRBJ2-7|.|TRBV29-1
TGCAGCGCCGCTTCGGGCCCGATCTACGAGCAGTACTTC
CSAASGPIYEQYF
>12|few|TRBJ1-2|TRBD1|TRBV28
TGTGCCAGCGAGAGGACAGGGGATGGCTACACCTTC
CASERTGDGYTF
>15|once|TRBJ2-7|.|TRBV5-1
TGCGCCAGCAGCCCCACAGGGTCCTCTACCTACGAGCAGTACTTC
CASSPTGSSTYEQYF
>13|.|TRBJ2-7|.|TRBV5-1
TGCGCCAGCAGCTTGGCGGGGAGGTACGAGCAGTACTTC
CASSLAGRYEQYF
>14|.|TRBJ1-1|.|TRBV29-1
TGCAGCGTGAGGGCGTTTCCCCCGGACACTGAAGCTTTCTTT
CSVRAFPPDTEAFF
>13|.|TRBJ1-1|.|TRBV9
TGTGCCAGCAGCGTCGTTAGGGACACTGAAGCTTTCTTT
CASSVVRDTEAFF